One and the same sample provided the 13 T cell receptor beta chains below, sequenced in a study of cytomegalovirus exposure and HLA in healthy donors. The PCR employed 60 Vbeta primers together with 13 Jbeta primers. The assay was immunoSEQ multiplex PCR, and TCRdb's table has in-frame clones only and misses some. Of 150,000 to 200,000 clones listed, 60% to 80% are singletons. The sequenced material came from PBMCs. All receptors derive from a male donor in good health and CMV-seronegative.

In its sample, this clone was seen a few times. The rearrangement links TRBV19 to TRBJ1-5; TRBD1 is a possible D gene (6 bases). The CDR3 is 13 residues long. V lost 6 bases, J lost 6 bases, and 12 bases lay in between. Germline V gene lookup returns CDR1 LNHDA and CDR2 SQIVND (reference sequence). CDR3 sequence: CASSQGITQPQHF. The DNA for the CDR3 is TGTGCCAGTAGCCAGGGGATTACTCAGCCCCAGCATTTT.

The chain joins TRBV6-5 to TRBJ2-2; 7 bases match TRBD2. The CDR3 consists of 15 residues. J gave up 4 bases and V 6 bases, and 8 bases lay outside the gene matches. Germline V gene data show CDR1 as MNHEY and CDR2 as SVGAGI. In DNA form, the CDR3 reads TGTGCCAGCAGCGTGCGGGAGTTTGGCACCGGGGAGCTGTTTTTT. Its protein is CASSVREFGTGELFF.

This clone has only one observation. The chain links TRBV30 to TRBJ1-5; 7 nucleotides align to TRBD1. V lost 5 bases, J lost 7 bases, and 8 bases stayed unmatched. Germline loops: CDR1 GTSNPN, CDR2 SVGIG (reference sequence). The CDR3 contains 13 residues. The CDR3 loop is CAWQQGTQQPQHF. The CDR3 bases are TGTGCCTGGCAACAGGGGACGCAGCAGCCCCAGCATTTT.

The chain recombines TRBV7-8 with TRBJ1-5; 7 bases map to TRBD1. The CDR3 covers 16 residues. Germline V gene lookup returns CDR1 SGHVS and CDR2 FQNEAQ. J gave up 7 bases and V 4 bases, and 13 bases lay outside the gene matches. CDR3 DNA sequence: TGTGCCAGCAGCTCCCTTGAAGGGGGCTTAGTACAGCCCCAGCATTTT. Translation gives CASSSLEGGLVQPQHF.

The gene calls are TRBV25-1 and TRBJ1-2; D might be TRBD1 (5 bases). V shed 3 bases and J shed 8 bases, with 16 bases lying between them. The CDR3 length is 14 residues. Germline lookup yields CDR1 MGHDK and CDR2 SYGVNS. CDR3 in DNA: TGTGCCAGCAGTGACAGGGTCGGGGAGGGGGGCTACACCTTC. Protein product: CASSDRVGEGGYTF.

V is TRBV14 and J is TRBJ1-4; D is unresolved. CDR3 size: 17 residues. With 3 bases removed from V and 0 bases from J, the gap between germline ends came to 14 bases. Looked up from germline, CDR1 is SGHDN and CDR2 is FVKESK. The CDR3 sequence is CASSHPTQRATNEKLFF. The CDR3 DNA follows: TGTGCCAGCAGCCACCCGACTCAGCGTGCAACTAATGAAAAACTGTTTTTT.

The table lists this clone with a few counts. The CDR3 DNA sequence: TGTGCCAGCAACGACAGGGGGCCGTACTATGGCTACACCTTC. It translates to CASNDRGPYYGYTF. The chain combines TRBV6-5 with TRBJ1-2, with 10 bases that match TRBD1. Germline lookup yields CDR1 MNHEY and CDR2 SVGAGI. This CDR3 has 14 amino acids. The trim removed 7 bases at V and 3 bases at J, leaving 5 bases unmatched.

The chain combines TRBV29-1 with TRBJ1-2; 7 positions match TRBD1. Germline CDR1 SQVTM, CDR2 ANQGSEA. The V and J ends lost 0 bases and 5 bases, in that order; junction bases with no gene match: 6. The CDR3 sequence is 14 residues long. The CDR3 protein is CSVEDRTGVYGYTF. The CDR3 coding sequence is TGCAGCGTTGAAGACAGAACAGGGGTATATGGCTACACCTTC.

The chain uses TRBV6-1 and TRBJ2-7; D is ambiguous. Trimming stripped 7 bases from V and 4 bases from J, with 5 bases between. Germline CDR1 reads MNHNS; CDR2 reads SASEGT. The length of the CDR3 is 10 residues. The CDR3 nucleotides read TGTGCCAGCAACAAGTACGAGCAGTACTTC. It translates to CASNKYEQYF.

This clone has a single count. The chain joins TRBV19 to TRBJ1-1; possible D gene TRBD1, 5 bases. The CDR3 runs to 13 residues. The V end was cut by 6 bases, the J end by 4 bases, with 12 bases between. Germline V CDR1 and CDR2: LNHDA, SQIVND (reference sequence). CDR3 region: CASSSRGGTEAFF. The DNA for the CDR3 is TGTGCCAGTAGCTCGAGGGGAGGCACTGAAGCTTTCTTT.

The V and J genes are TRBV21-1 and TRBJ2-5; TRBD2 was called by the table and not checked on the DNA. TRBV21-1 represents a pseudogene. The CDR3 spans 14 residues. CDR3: CASFPTTSQETQYF. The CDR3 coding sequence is TGTGCCAGCTTCCCCACGACTAGCCAAGAGACCCAGTACTTC.

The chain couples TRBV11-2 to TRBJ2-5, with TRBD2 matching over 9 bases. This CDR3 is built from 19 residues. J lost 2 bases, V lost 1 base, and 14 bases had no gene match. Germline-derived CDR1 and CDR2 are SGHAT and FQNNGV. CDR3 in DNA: TGTGCCAGCAGCTTAGTGCGGCGGGAGGGCCCGGGGAGACAAGAGACCCAGTACTTC. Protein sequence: CASSLVRREGPGRQETQYF.

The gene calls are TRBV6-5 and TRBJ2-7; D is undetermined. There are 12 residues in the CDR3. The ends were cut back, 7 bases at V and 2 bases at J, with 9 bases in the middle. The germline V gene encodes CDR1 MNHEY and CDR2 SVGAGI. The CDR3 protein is CASTAGTYEQYF. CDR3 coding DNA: TGTGCCAGCACGGCAGGTACCTACGAGCAGTACTTC.